This T cell receptor beta chain was identified during a study of CD8+CD57+ T cells in acquired aplastic anemia. For the study at large: Mean yield of DNA from sorted CD4+ and CD8+ cells was approximately 3 ug. Findings of the study overall: Nearly 30 was the count of CD8+ CDR3 sequences that patients shared with controls.

The authors sequenced patients whose flow cytometry had shown CD8+CD57+ cell expansion. Patients were untreated when blood was sampled. The length of the CDR3 is 15 residues. Germline V gene data show CDR1 as SNHLY and CDR2 as FYNNEI. Losses at the gene ends were 3 bases for V and 3 bases for J; bases not matched to a gene: 5. This clonotype has a count of ten or more. The antigen remains unidentified. Genomic DNA acted as the template from which TCR beta VDJ combination and CDR3 sequence profiling were carried out. TCRdb redid the calling of the reads with MiXCR, one entry per CDR3 protein. Of 450,000 to 600,000 distinct CDR3 sequences in the sample, under 40% are singletons; the top ten hold roughly 0.89%.

The material sequenced was sorted CD4+, CD8+, or CD8+CD57+ T cells (not recorded which) from PBMCs. The receptor comes from a human donor with aplastic anemia. This chain joins TRBV2 and TRBJ1-1; 9 bases are a match to TRBD1. CDR3 region: CASSEDRGVDTEAFF. CDR3 DNA: TGTGCCAGCAGTGAGGACAGGGGAGTTGACACTGAAGCTTTCTTT.